This TCR beta chain comes out of a study of a mutant IDH1 vaccine in newly diagnosed glioma. Time point described: week 47, end of study. Every vaccination contained 300 ug of the mutant IDH1 20-mer peptide and was paired with topical imiquimod. The germline V gene encodes CDR1 MGHRA and CDR2 YSYEKL. V was cut by 0 bases and J by 0 bases, with 9 bases left in between. The CDR3 runs 16 residues. This table comes from immunoSEQ multiplex PCR, and its TCRdb copy is limited to in-frame clones, with some not included. The data hold tens of thousands of clones, with 65% observed a single time. About this clone: Its specificity is unknown.

J is TRBJ1-5 and V is TRBV4-1; the D gene is possibly TRBD1 (5 bases). The material was peripheral blood mononuclear cells (PBMCs), obtained from a glioma patient whose treatment included an IDH1 peptide vaccine. The receptor comes from a man aged 40-55 years with glioma. Some clones in this sample may be carry-over from other donors' samples. The CDR3 coding sequence is TGCGCCAGCAGCCAAGACGGACATTTTAGCAATCAGCCCCAGCATTTT. Its translation is CASSQDGHFSNQPQHF.